These T cell receptor beta chains were read from a single sample in a study of blood T cell repertoires in COVID-19. The protocol was immunoSEQ multiplex PCR, while the TCRdb copy is restricted to in-frame clones and leaves out a portion. Here the sample spans some 90,000 clones, 80% being singletons. Sequenced material: peripheral blood. The origin of the receptors is a human donor in a cohort sampled during active COVID-19. CDR3s include the opening cysteine and the closing phenylalanine or tryptophan. The order of the fields is CDR3 protein, CDR3 DNA, D gene, V gene, clone size, J gene. D genes are given only for firm matches. Some rows mark clone size as missing; the rest say once, few, many or name a class of expanded clone.

CDR3aa: CASSDSRELYF
CDR3nt: TGTGCCAGCAGTGACTCAAGGGAGTTGTACTTC
d_gene: .
v_gene: TRBV6-5
abundance: .
j_gene: TRBJ2-7

CDR3aa: CASSGSHRGHQPQHF
CDR3nt: TGTGCCAGCAGTGGGTCCCACAGGGGGCACCAGCCCCAGCATTTT
d_gene: TRBD1
v_gene: TRBV2
abundance: .
j_gene: TRBJ1-5

CDR3aa: CASRPGLGGIGAQYF
CDR3nt: TGTGCCAGCAGGCCGGGACTAGGAGGCATCGGGGCCCAGTACTTC
d_gene: TRBD2
v_gene: TRBV9
abundance: .
j_gene: TRBJ2-5

CDR3aa: CASSLLSGGPSEQYF
CDR3nt: TGCGCCAGCAGCTTGTTATCGGGAGGGCCCTCCGAGCAGTACTTC
d_gene: TRBD2
v_gene: TRBV5-1
abundance: few
j_gene: TRBJ2-7

CDR3aa: CASSYEGTPALNILTF
CDR3nt: TGTGCCAGCAGTTACGAGGGAACCCCTGCGCTTAATATCCTGACTTTC
d_gene: .
v_gene: TRBV6-5
abundance: .
j_gene: TRBJ2-6

CDR3aa: CASSLQGNYGYTF
CDR3nt: TGTGCCAGCTCACTCCAGGGTAACTATGGCTACACCTTC
d_gene: .
v_gene: TRBV18
abundance: .
j_gene: TRBJ1-2

CDR3aa: CASSLSGTGAAGANVLTF
CDR3nt: TGTGCCAGCTCACTTTCCGGGACAGGGGCGGCTGGGGCCAACGTCCTGACTTTC
d_gene: TRBD1
v_gene: TRBV18
abundance: .
j_gene: TRBJ2-6

CDR3aa: CASSLLGVENTEAFF
CDR3nt: TGTGCCAGCAGCTTATTAGGGGTAGAAAACACTGAAGCTTTCTTT
d_gene: .
v_gene: TRBV7-9
abundance: .
j_gene: TRBJ1-1

CDR3aa: CASSPIRQGFQPQHF
CDR3nt: TGTGCCAGCAGCCCAATCAGGCAGGGGTTCCAGCCCCAGCATTTT
d_gene: .
v_gene: TRBV7-8
abundance: .
j_gene: TRBJ1-5

CDR3aa: CASSITGVGKNIQYF
CDR3nt: TGTGCCAGCAGCATTACCGGGGTCGGCAAAAACATTCAGTACTTC
d_gene: .
v_gene: TRBV5-6
abundance: .
j_gene: TRBJ2-4

CDR3aa: CASSAIQGRNTEAFF
CDR3nt: TGCGCCAGCAGCGCGATACAGGGGAGGAACACTGAAGCTTTCTTT
d_gene: TRBD1
v_gene: TRBV5-1
abundance: .
j_gene: TRBJ1-1

CDR3aa: CATNRGGQETQYF
CDR3nt: TGTGCCACAAACAGGGGGGGCCAAGAGACCCAGTACTTC
d_gene: .
v_gene: TRBV6-5
abundance: once
j_gene: TRBJ2-5

CDR3aa: CASKFRTSGFTYNEQFF
CDR3nt: TGTGCCAGCAAATTTCGGACTAGCGGCTTTACCTACAATGAGCAGTTCTTC
d_gene: TRBD2
v_gene: TRBV28
abundance: .
j_gene: TRBJ2-1

CDR3aa: CASSLGGTRNYEQYF
CDR3nt: TGCGCCAGCAGCTTGGGAGGGACTCGAAACTACGAGCAGTACTTC
d_gene: .
v_gene: TRBV5-1
abundance: few
j_gene: TRBJ2-7

CDR3aa: CSAQGGNTEAFF
CDR3nt: TGCAGCGCACAGGGGGGGAACACTGAAGCTTTCTTT
d_gene: TRBD1
v_gene: TRBV29-1
abundance: .
j_gene: TRBJ1-1

CDR3aa: CASSIQGSYYGYTF
CDR3nt: TGTGCCAGTAGTATTCAGGGTTCTTACTATGGCTACACCTTC
d_gene: .
v_gene: TRBV19
abundance: few
j_gene: TRBJ1-2

CDR3aa: CASSRYVGGTRETQYF
CDR3nt: TGTGCCAGCAGCCGATACGTCGGGGGAACTAGAGAGACCCAGTACTTC
d_gene: .
v_gene: TRBV5-4
abundance: .
j_gene: TRBJ2-5

CDR3aa: CASSRGTSGSYEQYF
CDR3nt: TGTGCCAGCAGCCGTGGGACTAGCGGTTCCTACGAGCAGTACTTC
d_gene: TRBD2
v_gene: TRBV6-5
abundance: .
j_gene: TRBJ2-7

CDR3aa: CASSPGTGLSEQYF
CDR3nt: TGTGCCAGCAGCCCCGGGACAGGGTTGTCCGAGCAGTACTTC
d_gene: TRBD1
v_gene: TRBV7-2
abundance: .
j_gene: TRBJ2-7

CDR3aa: CASSQLYNSYEQYF
CDR3nt: TGTGCCAGCAGCCAACTATACAACTCCTACGAGCAGTACTTC
d_gene: .
v_gene: TRBV5-4
abundance: .
j_gene: TRBJ2-7